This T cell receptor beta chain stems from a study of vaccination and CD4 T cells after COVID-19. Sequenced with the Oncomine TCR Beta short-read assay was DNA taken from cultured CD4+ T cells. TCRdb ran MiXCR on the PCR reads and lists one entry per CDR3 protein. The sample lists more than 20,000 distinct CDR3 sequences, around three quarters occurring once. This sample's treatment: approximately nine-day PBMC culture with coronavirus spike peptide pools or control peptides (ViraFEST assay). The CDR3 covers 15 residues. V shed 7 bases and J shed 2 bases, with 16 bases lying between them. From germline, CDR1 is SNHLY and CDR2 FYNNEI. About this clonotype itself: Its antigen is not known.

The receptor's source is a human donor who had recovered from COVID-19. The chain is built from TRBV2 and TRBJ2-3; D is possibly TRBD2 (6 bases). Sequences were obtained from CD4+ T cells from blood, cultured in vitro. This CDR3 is CASTGFSGFTDTQYF. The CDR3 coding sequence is TGTGCCAGCACTGGGTTTAGCGGATTCACAGATACGCAGTATTTT.